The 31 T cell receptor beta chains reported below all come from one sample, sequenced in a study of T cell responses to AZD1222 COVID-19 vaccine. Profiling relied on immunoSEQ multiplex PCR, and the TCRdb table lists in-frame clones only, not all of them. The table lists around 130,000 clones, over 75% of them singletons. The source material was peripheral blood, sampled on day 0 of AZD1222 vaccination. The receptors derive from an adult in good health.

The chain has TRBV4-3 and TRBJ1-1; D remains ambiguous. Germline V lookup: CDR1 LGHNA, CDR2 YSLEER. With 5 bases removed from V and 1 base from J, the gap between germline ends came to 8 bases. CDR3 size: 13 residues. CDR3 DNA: TGCGCCAGCAGCACCCGCGGGAACACTGAAGCTTTCTTT. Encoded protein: CASSTRGNTEAFF.

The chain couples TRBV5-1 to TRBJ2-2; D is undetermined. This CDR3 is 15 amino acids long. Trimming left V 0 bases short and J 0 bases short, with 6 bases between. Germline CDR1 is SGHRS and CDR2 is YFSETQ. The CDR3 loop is CASSLVATNTGELFF. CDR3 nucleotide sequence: TGCGCCAGCAGCTTGGTGGCTACGAACACCGGGGAGCTGTTTTTT.

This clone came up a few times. This CDR3 is CASSYDPFGTEAFF. The DNA for the CDR3 is TGTGCCAGCAGTTATGACCCCTTCGGGACTGAAGCTTTCTTT. The chain uses TRBV6-2 or TRBV6-3 and TRBJ1-1; D is undetermined. Germline lookup yields CDR1 MNHEY and CDR2 SVGEGT. The CDR3 is 14 residues long. The V and J ends lost 3 bases and 5 bases respectively, with 13 bases between them.

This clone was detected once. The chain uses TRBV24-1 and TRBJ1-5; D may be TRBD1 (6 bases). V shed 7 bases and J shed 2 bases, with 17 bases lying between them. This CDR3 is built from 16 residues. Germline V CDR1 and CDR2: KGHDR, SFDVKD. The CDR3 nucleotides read TGTGCCACCAGCGATCAAAGGGGGATCGGCAATCAGCCCCAGCATTTT. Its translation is CATSDQRGIGNQPQHF.

The CDR3 is CATVSRGLQPQHF. In nucleotides, the CDR3 is TGTGCCACCGTGAGCAGGGGGCTACAGCCCCAGCATTTT. This chain joins TRBV28 and TRBJ1-5; TRBD1 agrees at 8 bases. CDR3 length: 13 residues. Trimming cost V 10 bases and J 7 bases; bases outside gene matches: 9. Germline values: CDR1 MDHEN, CDR2 SYDVKM.

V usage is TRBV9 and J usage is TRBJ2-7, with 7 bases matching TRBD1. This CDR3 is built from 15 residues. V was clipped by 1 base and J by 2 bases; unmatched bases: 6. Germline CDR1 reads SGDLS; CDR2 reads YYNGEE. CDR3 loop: CASSVRDRATYEQYF. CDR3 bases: TGTGCCAGCAGCGTAAGGGACAGAGCGACCTACGAGCAGTACTTC. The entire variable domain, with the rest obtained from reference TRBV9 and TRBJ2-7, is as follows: DSGVTQTPKHLITATGQRVTLRCSPRSGDLSVYWYQQSLDQGLQFLIQYYNGEERAKGNILERFSAQQFPDLHSELNLSSLELGDSALYFCASSVRDRATYEQYFGPGTRLTVT.

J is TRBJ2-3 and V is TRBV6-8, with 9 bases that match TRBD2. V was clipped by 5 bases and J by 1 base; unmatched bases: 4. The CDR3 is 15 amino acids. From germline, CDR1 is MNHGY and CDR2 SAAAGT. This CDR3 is CASSPPSGGTDTQYF. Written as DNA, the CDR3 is TGTGCCAGCAGTCCACCTAGCGGGGGCACAGATACGCAGTATTTT.

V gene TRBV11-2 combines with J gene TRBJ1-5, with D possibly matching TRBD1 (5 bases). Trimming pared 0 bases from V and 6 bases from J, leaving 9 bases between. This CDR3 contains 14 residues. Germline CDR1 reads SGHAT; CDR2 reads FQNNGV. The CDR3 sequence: CASSLDGGAQPQHF. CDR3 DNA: TGTGCCAGCAGCTTAGACGGAGGGGCTCAGCCCCAGCATTTT.

CDR3 loop: CASSVVGDVYNEQFF. CDR3 bases: TGTGCCAGCAGCGTAGTAGGGGACGTTTACAATGAGCAGTTCTTC. The rearrangement joins TRBV9 to TRBJ2-1; D may correspond to TRBD1 or TRBD2 (5 bases each). In germline, CDR1 is SGDLS, CDR2 YYNGEE. The CDR3 extends over 15 amino acids. Trimming shortened V by 0 bases and J by 4 bases, and 11 bases separated the two germline ends.

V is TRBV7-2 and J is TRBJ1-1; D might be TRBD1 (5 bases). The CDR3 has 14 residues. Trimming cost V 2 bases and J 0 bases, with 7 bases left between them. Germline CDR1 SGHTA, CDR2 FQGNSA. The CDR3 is CASSLMGLNTEAFF. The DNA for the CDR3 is TGTGCCAGCAGCTTAATGGGGCTGAACACTGAAGCTTTCTTT. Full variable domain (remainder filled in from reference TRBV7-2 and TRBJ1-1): GAGVSQSPSNKVTEKGKDVELRCDPISGHTALYWYRQSLGQGLEFLIYFQGNSAPDKSGLPSDRFSAERTGGSVSTLTIQRTQQEDSAVYLCASSLMGLNTEAFFGQGTRLTVV.

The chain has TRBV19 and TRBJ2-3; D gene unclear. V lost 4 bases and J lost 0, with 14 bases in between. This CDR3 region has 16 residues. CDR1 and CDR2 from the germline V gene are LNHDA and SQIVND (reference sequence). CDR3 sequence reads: CASSKYGRKSTDTQYF. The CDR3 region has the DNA TGTGCCAGTAGTAAATACGGCAGAAAGAGCACAGATACGCAGTATTTT.

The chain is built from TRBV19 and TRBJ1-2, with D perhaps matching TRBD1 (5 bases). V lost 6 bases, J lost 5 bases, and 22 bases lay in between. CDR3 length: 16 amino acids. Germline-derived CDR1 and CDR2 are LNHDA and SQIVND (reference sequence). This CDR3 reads CASSPPDGRGGYGYTF. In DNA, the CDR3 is TGTGCCAGTAGCCCCCCGGATGGGCGGGGCGGTTATGGCTACACCTTC.

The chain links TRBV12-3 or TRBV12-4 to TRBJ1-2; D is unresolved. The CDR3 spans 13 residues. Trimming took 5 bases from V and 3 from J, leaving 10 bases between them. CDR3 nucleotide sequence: TGTGCCAGCAGTCCTCAGAGAGACTATGGCTACACCTTC. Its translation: CASSPQRDYGYTF.

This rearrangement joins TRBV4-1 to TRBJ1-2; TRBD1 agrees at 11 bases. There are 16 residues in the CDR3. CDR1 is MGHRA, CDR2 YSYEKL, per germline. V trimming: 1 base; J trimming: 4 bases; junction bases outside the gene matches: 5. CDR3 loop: CASSQVWTGGVYGYTF. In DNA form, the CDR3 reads TGCGCCAGCAGCCAAGTTTGGACAGGGGGCGTCTATGGCTACACCTTC.

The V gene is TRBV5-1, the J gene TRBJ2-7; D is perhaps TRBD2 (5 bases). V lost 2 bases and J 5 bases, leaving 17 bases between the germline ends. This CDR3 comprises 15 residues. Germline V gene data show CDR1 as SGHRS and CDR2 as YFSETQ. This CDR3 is CASSLRTDIGNEQYF. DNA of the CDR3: TGCGCCAGCAGCTTACGGACGGATATCGGGAACGAGCAGTACTTC.

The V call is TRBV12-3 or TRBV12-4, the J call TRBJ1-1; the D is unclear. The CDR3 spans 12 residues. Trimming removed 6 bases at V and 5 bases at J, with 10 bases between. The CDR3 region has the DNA TGTGCCAGCAGGCGTCATAGGACTGAAGCTTTCTTT. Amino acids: CASRRHRTEAFF.

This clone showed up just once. This chain's CDR3 is CASSPTKWPYEQYF. The CDR3 DNA follows: TGTGCCAGCAGCCCGACGAAATGGCCCTACGAGCAGTACTTC. V gene TRBV7-9 combines with J gene TRBJ2-7, with D hard to call. V dropped 5 bases and J dropped 2 bases, with 13 bases sitting between them. This CDR3 region has 14 residues. Germline V CDR1 and CDR2: SEHNR, FQNEAQ (reference sequence).

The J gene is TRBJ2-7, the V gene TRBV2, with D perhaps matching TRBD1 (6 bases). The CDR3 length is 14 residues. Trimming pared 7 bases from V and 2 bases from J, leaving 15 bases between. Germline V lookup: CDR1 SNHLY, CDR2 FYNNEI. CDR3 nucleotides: TGTGCCAGCACTCGTCGGGACACCACCTACGAGCAGTACTTC. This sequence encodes CASTRRDTTYEQYF.

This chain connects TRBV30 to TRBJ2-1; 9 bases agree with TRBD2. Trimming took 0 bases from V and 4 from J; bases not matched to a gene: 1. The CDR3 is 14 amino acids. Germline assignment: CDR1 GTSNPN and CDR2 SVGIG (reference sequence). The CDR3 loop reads CAWSVAGGYNEQFF. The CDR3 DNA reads TGTGCCTGGAGTGTAGCGGGAGGTTACAATGAGCAGTTCTTC.

CDR3 in DNA: TGTGCCAGCAGTTACTCGCCGGCGAATTCACCCCTCCACTTT. This sequence encodes CASSYSPANSPLHF. The V call is TRBV6-5, the J call TRBJ1-6; D uncertain. The V end was cut by 0 bases, the J end by 7 bases, with 7 bases between. Germline CDR1 MNHEY, CDR2 SVGAGI. The CDR3 has 14 amino acids.

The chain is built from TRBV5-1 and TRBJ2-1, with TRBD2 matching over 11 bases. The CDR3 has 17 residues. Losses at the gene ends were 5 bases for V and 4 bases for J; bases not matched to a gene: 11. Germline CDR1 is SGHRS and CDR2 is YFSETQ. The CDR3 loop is CASSISTSGIIYNEQFF. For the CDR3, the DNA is TGCGCCAGCAGTATATCGACTAGCGGGATCATATACAATGAGCAGTTCTTC.

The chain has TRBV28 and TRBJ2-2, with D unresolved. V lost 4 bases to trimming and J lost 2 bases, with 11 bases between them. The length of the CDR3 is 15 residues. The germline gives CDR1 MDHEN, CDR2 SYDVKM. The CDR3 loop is CASSSTRYNTGELFF. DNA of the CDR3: TGTGCCAGCAGTTCGACCCGTTACAACACCGGGGAGCTGTTTTTT.

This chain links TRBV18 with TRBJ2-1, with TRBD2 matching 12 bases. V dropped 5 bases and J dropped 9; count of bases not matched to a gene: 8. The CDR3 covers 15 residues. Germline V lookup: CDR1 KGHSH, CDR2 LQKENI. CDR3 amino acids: CASSVTSGSMGEQFF. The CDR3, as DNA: TGTGCCAGCTCAGTGACTAGCGGGAGCATGGGTGAGCAGTTCTTC.

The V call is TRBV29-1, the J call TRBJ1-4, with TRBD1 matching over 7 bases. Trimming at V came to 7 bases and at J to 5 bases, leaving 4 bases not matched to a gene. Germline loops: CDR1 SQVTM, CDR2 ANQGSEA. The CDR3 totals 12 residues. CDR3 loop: CSALTGNEKLFF. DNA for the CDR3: TGCAGCGCCCTGACAGGGAATGAAAAACTGTTTTTT.

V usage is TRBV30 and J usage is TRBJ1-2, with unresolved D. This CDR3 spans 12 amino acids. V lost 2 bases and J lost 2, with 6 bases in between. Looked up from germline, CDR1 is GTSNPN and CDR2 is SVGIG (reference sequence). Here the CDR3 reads CAWSFGNYGYTF. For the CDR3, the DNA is TGTGCCTGGAGTTTTGGGAACTATGGCTACACCTTC. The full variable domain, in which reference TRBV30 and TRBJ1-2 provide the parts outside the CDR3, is SQTIHQWPATLVQPVGSPLSLECTVEGTSNPNLYWYRQAAGRGLQLLFYSVGIGQISSEVPQNLSASRPQDRQFILSSKKLLLSDSGFYLCAWSFGNYGYTFGSGTRLTVV.

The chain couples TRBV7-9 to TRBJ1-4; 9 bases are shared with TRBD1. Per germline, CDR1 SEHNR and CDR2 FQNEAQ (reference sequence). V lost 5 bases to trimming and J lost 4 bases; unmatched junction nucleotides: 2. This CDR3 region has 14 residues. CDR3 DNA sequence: TGTGCCAGCAGCCTGGACAGGGGTAATGAAAAACTGTTTTTT. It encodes CASSLDRGNEKLFF.

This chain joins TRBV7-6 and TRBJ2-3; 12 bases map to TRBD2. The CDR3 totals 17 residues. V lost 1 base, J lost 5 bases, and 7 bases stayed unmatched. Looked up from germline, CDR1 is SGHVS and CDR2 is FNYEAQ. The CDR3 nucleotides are TGTGCCAGCAGCTTAGGACAAACTAGCGGGGGGCAAGATACGCAGTATTTT. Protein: CASSLGQTSGGQDTQYF.

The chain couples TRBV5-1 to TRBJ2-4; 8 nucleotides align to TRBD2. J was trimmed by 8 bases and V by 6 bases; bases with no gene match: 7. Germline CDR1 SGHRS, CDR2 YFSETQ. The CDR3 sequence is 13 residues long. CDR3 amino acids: CASTTTGGDIQYF. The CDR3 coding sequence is TGCGCCAGCACCACTACCGGGGGGGACATTCAGTACTTC.

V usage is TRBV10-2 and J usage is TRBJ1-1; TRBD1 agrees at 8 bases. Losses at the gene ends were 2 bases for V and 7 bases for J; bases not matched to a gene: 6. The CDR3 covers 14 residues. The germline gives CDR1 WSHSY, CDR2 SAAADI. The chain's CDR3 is CASSELGTGHEAFF. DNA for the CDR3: TGCGCCAGCAGTGAGCTCGGGACAGGCCATGAAGCTTTCTTT.

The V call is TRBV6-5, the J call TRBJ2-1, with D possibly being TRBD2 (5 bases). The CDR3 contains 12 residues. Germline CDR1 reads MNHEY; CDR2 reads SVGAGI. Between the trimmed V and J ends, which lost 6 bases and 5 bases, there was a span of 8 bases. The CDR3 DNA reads TGTGCCAGCAGGCCTAGCAACAATGAGCAGTTCTTC. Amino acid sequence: CASRPSNNEQFF.

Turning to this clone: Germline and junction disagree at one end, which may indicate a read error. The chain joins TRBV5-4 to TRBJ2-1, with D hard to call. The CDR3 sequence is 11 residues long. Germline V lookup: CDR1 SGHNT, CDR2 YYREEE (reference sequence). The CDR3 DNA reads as TGTGCCAGCAGCTTGGGAGTGACCCACCTCTTC. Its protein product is CASSLGVTHLF.